The 25 T cell receptor beta chains in this list originate from one sample, sequenced in a study of blood T cell repertoires in COVID-19 (dated by TCRdb to between 2020 and 2021). Libraries came from the immunoSEQ multiplex PCR assay. TCRdb provides this immuneACCESS table in a form limited to in-frame rearrangements. Some clones are lacking; in checked studies, under half of them reflect an unresolved V gene, and why the rest are absent is not known. This sample is represented by about 250,000 clones; around 82% of them were singletons. The top ten constitute under 5% of the sample. The sample was peripheral blood. The source is a man aged 50 to 60 with active or convalescent COVID-19.

J is TRBJ1-5 and V is TRBV27; no definite D call. Between the trimmed V and J ends, which lost 6 bases and 6 bases, there was a span of 15 bases. Germline CDR1 is MNHEY and CDR2 is SMNVEV (reference sequence). This CDR3 contains 14 residues. CDR3 amino acids: CASRRAGSGQPQHF. The CDR3 nucleotides read TGTGCCAGCAGGAGGGCAGGCTCGGGTCAGCCCCAGCATTTT.

The chain links TRBV29-1 to TRBJ2-6; 9 bases are a match to TRBD1. The trim removed 3 bases at V and 3 bases at J, leaving 9 bases unmatched. Germline V CDR1 and CDR2: SQVTM, ANQGSEA. The CDR3 runs 17 residues. DNA of the CDR3: TGCAGCGTTGAGGGGACAGGGTCTATTTTTGGGGCCAACGTCCTGACTTTC. Protein sequence: CSVEGTGSIFGANVLTF.

The chain joins TRBV5-1 to TRBJ2-7; the match to TRBD1 covers 10 bases. Germline assignment: CDR1 SGHRS and CDR2 YFSETQ. CDR3 length: 13 residues. Unmatched junction bases numbered 3, after V lost 3 bases and J lost 6 bases. The CDR3 reads CASSWGQGTEQYF. CDR3 nucleotide sequence: TGCGCCAGCAGCTGGGGACAGGGGACCGAGCAGTACTTC.

V and J are TRBV28 and TRBJ1-2, with a tentative D call TRBD1 (6 bases). The V end lost 6 bases, the J end lost 5 bases, and 13 bases lay between the germline ends. CDR1 and CDR2 (germline): MDHEN, SYDVKM. The CDR3 has 13 amino acids. The CDR3 DNA follows: TGTGCCAGCAGGGACAGCATTAGGTATGGCTACACCTTC. As protein: CASRDSIRYGYTF.

V usage is TRBV29-1 and J usage is TRBJ1-3, with a tentative D call TRBD1 (5 bases). This CDR3 region has 13 residues. V was cut by 7 bases and J by 2 bases, with 12 bases left in between. From germline, CDR1 is SQVTM and CDR2 ANQGSEA. The CDR3 is CSARRGAGNTIYF. DNA for the CDR3: TGCAGCGCCCGACGGGGGGCTGGAAACACCATATATTTT.

The genes are TRBV11-2 and TRBJ1-4; TRBD1 aligns across 8 bases. V dropped 5 bases and J dropped 0; count of bases not matched to a gene: 11. In germline, CDR1 is SGHAT, CDR2 FQNNGV. The CDR3 is 18 amino acids. CDR3 sequence reads: CASSKRTGPSATNEKLFF. CDR3 coding DNA: TGTGCCAGCAGCAAGAGGACAGGGCCCAGTGCAACTAATGAAAAACTGTTTTTT.

The rearrangement uses TRBV6-1 and TRBJ1-5, with D perhaps TRBD1 (5 bases). Trimming removed 0 bases from V and 4 bases from J, with 10 bases in between. CDR3 length: 15 amino acids. CDR1 is MNHNS, CDR2 SASEGT, per germline. For the CDR3, the DNA is TGTGCCAGCAGTGAAGCGGGGGGACGGAATCAGCCCCAGCATTTT. This codes for CASSEAGGRNQPQHF.

V and J are TRBV28 and TRBJ1-6, with D uncertain. CDR1 and CDR2 (germline): MDHEN, SYDVKM. Trimming left V 3 bases short and J 14 bases short, with 11 bases between. The CDR3 is 12 amino acids. The CDR3: CASSLPPSALHF. CDR3 sequence (DNA): TGTGCCAGCAGTTTGCCCCCCTCGGCCCTCCACTTT.

The V and J genes are TRBV9 and TRBJ1-1, with D possibly being TRBD1 (5 bases). V was trimmed by 4 bases and J by 4 bases, leaving 11 bases between them. The CDR3 covers 13 residues. Per the germline V gene, CDR1 is SGDLS and CDR2 is YYNGEE. CDR3 nucleotide sequence: TGTGCCAGCAGCCTGGGGGGTAGCACTGAAGCTTTCTTT. Translated, it gives CASSLGGSTEAFF.

The rearrangement links TRBV11-3 to TRBJ1-1; TRBD1 is a possible D gene (5 bases). V lost 5 bases and J 2 bases, leaving 12 bases between the germline ends. CDR1 SGHNT and CDR2 YENEEA come from the germline V gene. The CDR3 is 14 residues long. The CDR3 sequence: CASSVGRGNTEAFF. Here the CDR3 DNA reads TGTGCCAGCAGCGTGGGAAGGGGAAACACTGAAGCTTTCTTT.

The V gene is TRBV7-9, the J gene TRBJ1-2; 9 bases fit TRBD1. With V trimmed by 5 bases and J by 7 bases, 8 bases remained unmatched. The CDR3 has 14 residues. Germline V CDR1 and CDR2: SEHNR, FQNEAQ (reference sequence). DNA for the CDR3: TGTGCCAGCAGCACCGAACAGGGGGCGCTTGGCTACACCTTC. This codes for CASSTEQGALGYTF.

The rearrangement uses TRBV3-1 (or the pseudogene TRBV3-2) and TRBJ1-1; no reliable D call. The CDR3 consists of 14 residues. Germline V CDR1 and CDR2: LGHDT, YNNKEL (reference sequence). Trimming removed 2 bases from V and 0 bases from J, with 7 bases in between. CDR3 DNA: TGTGCCAGCAGCCAACTCCAGGTGAACACTGAAGCTTTCTTT. Amino acid sequence: CASSQLQVNTEAFF.

The chain carries TRBV5-8 and TRBJ1-1; D gene unclear. The V gene lost 0 bases and the J gene lost 4 bases, with 10 bases spanning the gap. There are 14 residues in the CDR3. In germline, CDR1 is SGHTS, CDR2 YDEGEE. CDR3 loop: CASSLAGGSTEAFF. CDR3 bases: TGTGCCAGCAGCTTGGCCGGAGGTAGCACTGAAGCTTTCTTT.

This CDR3 reads CASSLPDAGSPLHF. CDR3 bases: TGCGCCAGCAGCTTGCCAGACGCAGGGTCACCCCTCCACTTT. The genes are TRBV5-1 and TRBJ1-6; D perhaps matches TRBD1 (5 bases). The germline CDR1 and CDR2 sequences are SGHRS and YFSETQ. This CDR3 is 14 amino acids long. Trimming pared 1 base from V and 10 bases from J, leaving 12 bases between.

This clone was seen a handful of times. The chain carries TRBV5-1 and TRBJ1-6; 11 nucleotides align to TRBD1. V shed 4 bases and J 8 bases; nucleotides not matched to a gene: 2. The V gene's germline CDR1 is SGHRS and CDR2 YFSETQ. The CDR3 is 14 amino acids. CDR3 coding DNA: TGCGCCAGCAGCCCGGGACAGGGGGATTCACCCCTCCACTTT. As protein: CASSPGQGDSPLHF.

V usage is TRBV7-2 and J usage is TRBJ1-1; a weak D match, TRBD1 (6 bases). The CDR3 spans 11 residues. V was trimmed by 2 bases and J by 10 bases, leaving 8 bases between them. Germline V gene lookup returns CDR1 SGHTA and CDR2 FQGNSA. The CDR3 spells CASSLRGGAFF. The CDR3 coding sequence is TGTGCCAGCAGCTTAAGGGGGGGAGCTTTCTTT.

The gene calls are TRBV6-5 and TRBJ2-3; the match to TRBD1 covers 7 bases. Per the germline V gene, CDR1 is MNHEY and CDR2 is SVGAGI. The J segment lost 4 bases and the V segment lost 6 bases, leaving 4 bases of the junction unmatched. This CDR3 contains 13 residues. The chain's CDR3 is CASSDRVADTQYF. CDR3 bases: TGTGCCAGCAGCGACAGGGTTGCAGATACGCAGTATTTT.

The V and J genes are TRBV5-1 and TRBJ1-5, with a possible D match to TRBD1 (6 bases). The ends were cut back, 4 bases at V and 9 bases at J, with 17 bases in the middle. The CDR3 is made up of 14 amino acids. Germline-derived CDR1 and CDR2 are SGHRS and YFSETQ. CDR3 region: CASSEQGAGWPQHF. CDR3 sequence (DNA): TGCGCCAGCAGCGAACAGGGCGCCGGATGGCCCCAGCATTTT.

This clone was found once. The chain couples TRBV6-6 to TRBJ2-7; 11 positions agree with TRBD1. V was pared by 5 bases and J by 1 base, with 7 bases of the junction left unmatched. The CDR3 sequence is 16 residues long. In germline, CDR1 is MNHNY, CDR2 SVGAGI (reference sequence). This CDR3 reads CASSKPGQGGSYEQYF. CDR3 coding DNA: TGTGCCAGCAGTAAACCGGGACAGGGGGGGTCCTACGAGCAGTACTTC.

The chain is built from TRBV11-2 and TRBJ1-1; 9 bases agree with TRBD1. Germline loops: CDR1 SGHAT, CDR2 FQNNGV. V dropped 3 bases and J dropped 0; count of bases not matched to a gene: 5. This CDR3 comprises 16 residues. Here the CDR3 reads CASSFTGGKMNTEAFF. The CDR3 DNA follows: TGTGCCAGCAGCTTTACAGGGGGCAAAATGAACACTGAAGCTTTCTTT.

This chain connects TRBV30 to TRBJ1-3, with a tentative D call TRBD1 (5 bases). Germline loops: CDR1 GTSNPN, CDR2 SVGIG (reference sequence). V was clipped by 3 bases and J by 2 bases, with 11 bases between them. The CDR3 contains 14 residues. The CDR3 DNA reads as TGTGCCTGGAGCCAGGGTGGAACTGGAAACACCATATATTTT. This gives the protein CAWSQGGTGNTIYF.

The chain uses TRBV27 and TRBJ2-3; perhaps TRBD2 as D (6 bases). CDR1 and CDR2 from the germline V gene are MNHEY and SMNVEV (reference sequence). The CDR3 loop spans 16 amino acids. Deletions cut 1 base from V and 1 base from J, with 12 bases between. The CDR3 loop is CASSLWRGPGTDTQYF. DNA for the CDR3: TGTGCCAGCAGTTTATGGCGGGGCCCCGGCACAGATACGCAGTATTTT.

The J gene is TRBJ1-2, the V gene TRBV7-6; TRBD1 matches at 8 bases. Germline-derived CDR1 and CDR2 are SGHVS and FNYEAQ. Trimming at V came to 5 bases and at J to 4 bases, leaving 9 bases not matched to a gene. The CDR3 runs 15 residues. The CDR3 DNA sequence: TGTGCCAGCAGCGTCACCGGGACAGGAACCTATGGCTACACCTTC. This sequence encodes CASSVTGTGTYGYTF.

This chain uses TRBV7-9 with TRBJ2-7; D is undetermined. Trimming removed 5 bases at V and 0 bases at J, with 11 bases between. The CDR3 loop spans 14 amino acids. In germline, CDR1 is SEHNR, CDR2 FQNEAQ (reference sequence). CDR3 bases: TGTGCCAGCAGCCTACACGCGGCCTCCTACGAGCAGTACTTC. It specifies CASSLHAASYEQYF.

The chain uses TRBV6-5 and TRBJ2-7, with 7 bases that match TRBD2. CDR3 size: 14 residues. The junction had 5 bases not matched to a gene; V was cut back by 0 bases and J by 6 bases. Germline assignment: CDR1 MNHEY and CDR2 SVGAGI. CDR3 nucleotide sequence: TGTGCCAGCAGTTACTCGATGGGGGAGGGCGAGCAGTACTTC. Translation: CASSYSMGEGEQYF.